Listed here are 32 T cell receptor beta chains from one sample, sequenced in a study of cytomegalovirus exposure and HLA in healthy donors. It was with 60 Vbeta and 13 Jbeta primers that the PCR ran. TCRdb's table, derived via immunoSEQ multiplex PCR, lists solely in-frame clones and lacks some. The table lists roughly 220,000 clones, approximately 68% of them singletons. The sequenced material came from PBMCs. The receptors were sampled from a woman in her twenties or thirties in good health and CMV-seronegative.

This chain joins TRBV5-4 and TRBJ1-2; TRBD1 matches 7 bases. V gave up 4 bases and J gave up 4 bases; unmatched junction bases: 7. The CDR3 consists of 14 residues. The germline V gene encodes CDR1 SGHNT and CDR2 YYREEE (reference sequence). In nucleotides, the CDR3 is TGTGCCAGCAGCGCCCCGGGACAGCCCTATGGCTACACCTTC. It encodes CASSAPGQPYGYTF.

The chain is built from TRBV6-6 and TRBJ2-7, with TRBD1 identical over 9 bases. Trimming took 5 bases from V and 7 from J; bases not matched to a gene: 12. The germline V gene encodes CDR1 MNHNY and CDR2 SVGAGI (reference sequence). The CDR3 has 15 residues. This CDR3 is CASSRTDRGLGEQYF. As DNA, the CDR3 is TGTGCCAGCAGTAGGACGGACAGGGGCTTGGGGGAGCAGTACTTC.

V gene TRBV15 combines with J gene TRBJ2-4, with D tentatively TRBD2 (5 bases). V lost 4 bases and J 0 bases, leaving 13 bases between the germline ends. The germline CDR1 and CDR2 sequences are LNHNV and YYDKDF (reference sequence). The CDR3 has 16 amino acids. The CDR3: CATSTRTGLAKNIQYF. Here the CDR3 DNA reads TGTGCCACCAGCACCCGGACGGGATTAGCCAAAAACATTCAGTACTTC. The variable domain in full, completed from reference TRBV15 and TRBJ2-4, reads DAMVIQNPRYQVTQFGKPVTLSCSQTLNHNVMYWYQQKSSQAPKLLFHYYDKDFNNEADTPDNFQSRRPNTSFCFLDIRSPGLGDTAMYLCATSTRTGLAKNIQYFGAGTRLSVL.

The chain couples TRBV7-9 to TRBJ2-7; 9 bases map to TRBD1. The CDR3 totals 13 residues. The V and J ends lost 10 bases and 2 bases, in that order; junction bases with no gene match: 6. From germline, CDR1 is SEHNR and CDR2 FQNEAQ (reference sequence). Here the CDR3 reads CATARDRAYEQYF. The CDR3 nucleotides are TGTGCCACCGCCCGGGACAGGGCCTACGAGCAGTACTTC.

The chain joins TRBV12-5 to TRBJ1-1; D gene unclear. The CDR3 contains 12 residues. Between the trimmed V and J ends, which lost 7 bases and 5 bases, there was a span of 11 bases. Germline CDR1 is LGHNT and CDR2 is FRNRAP. CDR3 nucleotides: TGTGCTAGTGTTCGAGGCTGGACTGAAGCTTTCTTT. Its translation is CASVRGWTEAFF.

The chain uses TRBV7-9 and TRBJ1-3; no clear D. CDR3 size: 16 residues. CDR1 is SEHNR, CDR2 FQNEAQ, per germline (reference sequence). Trimming took off 4 bases at V and 2 bases at J, with 15 bases between the two ends. This CDR3 reads CASSSDRGWAGNTIYF. The CDR3 coding sequence is TGTGCCAGCAGCTCAGACCGAGGGTGGGCTGGAAACACCATATATTTT.

The chain has TRBV19 and TRBJ1-2; D unresolved. Germline V CDR1 and CDR2: LNHDA, SQIVND (reference sequence). V shed 3 bases and J shed 6 bases, with 14 bases lying between them. The CDR3 consists of 14 residues. CDR3 nucleotide sequence: TGTGCCAGTAGTATTTATGCCGGGTCTGATGGCTACACCTTC. Residues: CASSIYAGSDGYTF.

V usage is TRBV30 and J usage is TRBJ1-2; no clear D. The CDR3 loop spans 14 amino acids. Germline lookup yields CDR1 GTSNPN and CDR2 SVGIG (reference sequence). V was clipped by 0 bases and J by 8 bases, with 16 bases between them. The CDR3 DNA follows: TGTGCCTGGAGTGTAATAGGACTTTCTGGAGGCTACACCTTC. Protein sequence: CAWSVIGLSGGYTF.

The chain combines TRBV15 with TRBJ1-5; D not resolved. The CDR3 spans 14 residues. Germline V gene lookup returns CDR1 LNHNV and CDR2 YYDKDF (reference sequence). The V end lost 9 bases, the J end lost 3 bases, and 15 bases lay between the germline ends. The DNA of the CDR3 is TGTGCCACGAGAGACTACGGCCTCAATCAGCCCCAGCATTTT. Protein sequence: CATRDYGLNQPQHF.

V usage is TRBV6-6 and J usage is TRBJ1-1; possibly TRBD1 for D (5 bases). This CDR3 is built from 15 residues. CDR1 MNHNY and CDR2 SVGAGI come from the germline V gene (reference sequence). V was shortened by 3 bases and J by 5 bases, with 16 bases between the two germline ends. The CDR3: CASSYGIQGRTEAFF. The DNA for the CDR3 is TGTGCCAGCAGTTATGGTATCCAGGGTCGGACTGAAGCTTTCTTT.

V and J are TRBV12-5 and TRBJ1-3; 9 bases fit TRBD1. With V trimmed by 2 bases and J by 2 bases, 4 bases remained unmatched. The CDR3 has 16 amino acids. CDR1 is LGHNT and CDR2 is FRNRAP in the germline V gene. The CDR3 nucleotides are TGTGCTAGTGGTTTGCAGGGGACAGGGACTGGAAACACCATATATTTT. Its protein is CASGLQGTGTGNTIYF.

V and J are TRBV6-1 and TRBJ1-5; 8 bases agree with TRBD1. Per germline, CDR1 MNHNS and CDR2 SASEGT. The CDR3 is 16 amino acids. J was trimmed by 4 bases and V by 2 bases; bases with no gene match: 7. This chain's CDR3 is CASSESRDRRNQPQHF. The CDR3 DNA sequence: TGTGCCAGCAGTGAATCTAGGGACAGGAGGAATCAGCCCCAGCATTTT.

The chain couples TRBV9 to TRBJ2-6, with D tentatively TRBD2 (6 bases). The CDR3 totals 16 residues. The germline V gene encodes CDR1 SGDLS and CDR2 YYNGEE. Trimming left V 2 bases short and J 0 bases short, with 9 bases between. The DNA for the CDR3 is TGTGCCAGCAGCGTGGGGACTGGCTCTGGGGCCAACGTCCTGACTTTC. Amino acid sequence: CASSVGTGSGANVLTF.

This sequence joins TRBV5-1 and TRBJ2-3; 7 bases map to TRBD2. The V gene's germline CDR1 is SGHRS and CDR2 YFSETQ. The CDR3 is 16 residues long. J gave up 9 bases and V 0 bases, and 13 bases lay outside the gene matches. DNA of the CDR3: TGCGCCAGCAGCTTGGGGCAGCGGGGCCCGTCCGACACGCAGTATTTT. The encoded protein is CASSLGQRGPSDTQYF.

The chain joins TRBV6-1 to TRBJ1-2, with D unresolved. Trimming cost V 4 bases and J 2 bases, with 5 bases left between them. Germline loops: CDR1 MNHNS, CDR2 SASEGT. This CDR3 contains 12 residues. CDR3 coding DNA: TGTGCCAGCAGTGCGGTCAACTATGGCTACACCTTC. This gives the protein CASSAVNYGYTF.

This rearrangement joins TRBV7-6 to TRBJ1-4, with a possible D match to TRBD1 (5 bases). V dropped 5 bases and J dropped 7 bases, with 14 bases sitting between them. The CDR3 runs to 14 residues. Germline loops: CDR1 SGHVS, CDR2 FNYEAQ. CDR3 residues: CASSAGQGGEKLFF. As DNA, the CDR3 is TGTGCCAGCAGCGCGGGGCAGGGAGGTGAAAAACTGTTTTTT.

The J gene is TRBJ2-7, the V gene TRBV6-1; the D is unclear. CDR1 MNHNS and CDR2 SASEGT come from the germline V gene. V was clipped by 2 bases and J by 2 bases, with 13 bases between them. The CDR3 has 15 residues. CDR3 sequence (DNA): TGTGCCAGCAGTGAACCCCAGGATGCCCCCTACGAGCAGTACTTC. As protein: CASSEPQDAPYEQYF.

The rearrangement uses TRBV14 and TRBJ2-1; TRBD2 might be the D (5 bases). Germline V gene data show CDR1 as SGHDN and CDR2 as FVKESK. V was clipped by 1 base and J by 5 bases, with 12 bases between them. The CDR3 is made up of 15 amino acids. CDR3 sequence: CASSQVITSHNEQFF. In nucleotides, the CDR3 is TGTGCCAGCAGCCAAGTAATCACTAGTCACAATGAGCAGTTCTTC.

V and J are TRBV27 and TRBJ2-7; 8 nucleotides agree with TRBD2. Unmatched junction bases numbered 12, after V lost 5 bases and J lost 6 bases. Germline loops: CDR1 MNHEY, CDR2 SMNVEV (reference sequence). There are 15 residues in the CDR3. The DNA of the CDR3 is TGTGCCAGCAGTCAAAACCCGGGACTAGGACGCGAGCAGTACTTC. Encoded protein: CASSQNPGLGREQYF.

This clone was picked up a small number of times. CDR3: CASSFGTGYNEQFF. DNA of the CDR3: TGTGCCAGCAGCTTCGGGACAGGCTACAATGAGCAGTTCTTC. J is TRBJ2-1 and V is TRBV4-2; 8 bases agree with TRBD1. This CDR3 spans 14 amino acids. V gave up 5 bases and J gave up 3 bases; unmatched junction bases: 3. Per germline, CDR1 LGHNA and CDR2 YNFKEQ.

This clone was observed a few times. Additional DNA sequences in this sample encode the identical CDR3. J is TRBJ2-7 and V is TRBV2; TRBD1 matches 7 bases. V gave up 6 bases and J gave up 7 bases; unmatched junction bases: 6. Germline V gene data show CDR1 as SNHLY and CDR2 as FYNNEI. The CDR3 has 12 residues. Here the CDR3 reads CASRTTGVEQYF. CDR3 nucleotide sequence: TGTGCCAGCAGAACCACAGGGGTAGAGCAGTACTTC.

Only one count was recorded for this clone. The rearrangement joins TRBV29-1 to TRBJ2-7; possible D gene TRBD1, 5 bases. Germline values: CDR1 SQVTM, CDR2 ANQGSEA. Trimming took 4 bases from V and 0 from J, leaving 10 bases between them. The CDR3 extends over 13 amino acids. The CDR3 coding sequence is TGCAGCGTTGGGGGTAGGGGCTCCTACGAGCAGTACTTC. Translation gives CSVGGRGSYEQYF.

As for this clone: An end of the junction does not agree with germline; a read error may underlie this. The chain has TRBV28 and TRBJ2-1; 8 nucleotides match TRBD1. This CDR3 has 18 residues. Germline V gene lookup returns CDR1 MDHEN and CDR2 SYDVKM. CDR3 amino acids: CAISGEGTGGRRYNEQFF. CDR3 bases: TGTGCCATCAGTGGGGAAGGAACAGGGGGTCGAAGGTACAATGAGCAGTTCTTC.

The chain links TRBV6-6 to TRBJ2-6, with TRBD1 matching 8 bases. The ends lost 8 bases at V and 10 bases at J; junction bases unmatched: 4. This CDR3 contains 12 residues. Germline lookup yields CDR1 MNHNY and CDR2 SVGAGI (reference sequence). The CDR3 DNA reads as TGTGCCAGCGGACAGGGCCATAACGTCCTGACTTTC. Translating gives CASGQGHNVLTF.

Notes on this clone: One junction end disagrees with the germline gene, perhaps due to a read error. This sequence joins TRBV9 and TRBJ1-1, with TRBD1 matching 7 bases. Germline V gene sequence: CDR1 SGDLS, CDR2 YYNGEE. The CDR3 is made up of 17 amino acids. The DNA for the CDR3 is TGTGTCAGCAGCGTACATAAAGGGGGCCAAACTAACACTGAAGCTTTCTTT. Translating gives CVSSVHKGGQTNTEAFF.

The rearrangement uses TRBV12-5 and TRBJ2-7, with D uncertain. V gave up 1 base and J gave up 3 bases, with 4 bases separating them. The CDR3 length is 12 residues. The germline CDR1 and CDR2 sequences are LGHNT and FRNRAP. The CDR3 DNA follows: TGTGCTAGTGGTTTGGGGCACTACGAGCAGTACTTC. This encodes CASGLGHYEQYF.

The chain couples TRBV15 to TRBJ2-2, with D possibly being TRBD2 (6 bases). The germline V and J ends were trimmed by 5 bases and 1 base, with 11 bases remaining between them. The V gene's germline CDR1 is LNHNV and CDR2 YYDKDF (reference sequence). This CDR3 spans 15 amino acids. CDR3 region: CATSLGRGNTGELFF. The CDR3, as DNA: TGTGCCACCAGCCTCGGGCGGGGGAACACCGGGGAGCTGTTTTTT. Filled out from reference TRBV15 and TRBJ2-2, the complete variable domain reads DAMVIQNPRYQVTQFGKPVTLSCSQTLNHNVMYWYQQKSSQAPKLLFHYYDKDFNNEADTPDNFQSRRPNTSFCFLDIRSPGLGDTAMYLCATSLGRGNTGELFFGEGSRLTVL.

The gene calls are TRBV5-1 and TRBJ2-1; 11 nucleotides line up with TRBD2. V shed 9 bases and J 9 bases; nucleotides not matched to a gene: 11. The CDR3 spans 14 residues. CDR1 is SGHRS, CDR2 YFSETQ, per germline. CDR3 bases: TGCGCCACCAAACAGACTAGCGGGGTGAGTGAGCAGTTCTTC. Its protein is CATKQTSGVSEQFF. Looking up the rest from reference TRBV5-1 and TRBJ2-1 gives the full variable domain: KAGVTQTPRYLIKTRGQQVTLSCSPISGHRSVSWYQQTPGQGLQFLFEYFSETQRNKGNFPGRFSGRQFSNSRSEMNVSTLELGDSALYLCATKQTSGVSEQFFGPGTRLTVL.

The chain recombines TRBV7-8 with TRBJ2-5; D gene ambiguous. The CDR3 spans 14 residues. The germline CDR1 and CDR2 sequences are SGHVS and FQNEAQ. Trimming removed 1 base at V and 13 bases at J, with 19 bases between. The CDR3 protein is CASSLDRLVNHPYF. Written as DNA, the CDR3 is TGTGCCAGCAGCTTAGACCGGCTAGTTAATCATCCGTACTTC.

About this clone itself: This sample includes further DNA sequences coding for the same CDR3. The chain has TRBV5-1 and TRBJ1-3; a weak D match, TRBD1 (6 bases). Germline CDR1 and CDR2: SGHRS and YFSETQ. V dropped 0 bases and J dropped 4 bases, with 8 bases sitting between them. The CDR3 consists of 14 residues. As DNA, the CDR3 is TGCGCCAGCAGCTTGGGAGGGGGAGGAAACACCATATATTTT. This gives the protein CASSLGGGGNTIYF.

CDR3 sequence (DNA): TGTGCCAGCACCCGGACTAGCGTTGGCGGGGAGCTGTTTTTT. Translation: CASTRTSVGGELFF. V is TRBV6-5 and J is TRBJ2-2; 9 nucleotides agree with TRBD2. CDR1 and CDR2 (germline): MNHEY, SVGAGI. The CDR3 is 14 residues long. J was trimmed by 7 bases and V by 7 bases; bases with no gene match: 7.

This clone was recorded a few times. This chain connects TRBV6-1 to TRBJ1-5, with a weak D call TRBD1 (5 bases). V lost 0 bases, J lost 7 bases, and 10 bases lay in between. This CDR3 region has 14 residues. CDR1 MNHNS and CDR2 SASEGT come from the germline V gene. The CDR3 nucleotides read TGTGCCAGCAGTGAAGCCAGGGCCCTCCAGCCCCAGCATTTT. Protein product: CASSEARALQPQHF.